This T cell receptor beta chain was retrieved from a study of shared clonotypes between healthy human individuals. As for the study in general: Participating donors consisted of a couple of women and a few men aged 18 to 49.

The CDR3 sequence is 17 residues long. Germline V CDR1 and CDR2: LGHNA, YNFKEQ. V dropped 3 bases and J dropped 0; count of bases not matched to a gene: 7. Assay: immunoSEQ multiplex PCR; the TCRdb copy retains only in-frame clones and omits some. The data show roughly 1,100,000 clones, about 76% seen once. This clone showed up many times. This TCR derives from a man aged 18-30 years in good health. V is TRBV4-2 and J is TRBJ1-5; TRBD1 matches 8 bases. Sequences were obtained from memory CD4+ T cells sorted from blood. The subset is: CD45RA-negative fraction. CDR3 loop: CASSHADRGGSNQPQHF. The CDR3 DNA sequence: TGTGCCAGCAGCCATGCCGACAGGGGTGGTAGCAATCAGCCCCAGCATTTT.